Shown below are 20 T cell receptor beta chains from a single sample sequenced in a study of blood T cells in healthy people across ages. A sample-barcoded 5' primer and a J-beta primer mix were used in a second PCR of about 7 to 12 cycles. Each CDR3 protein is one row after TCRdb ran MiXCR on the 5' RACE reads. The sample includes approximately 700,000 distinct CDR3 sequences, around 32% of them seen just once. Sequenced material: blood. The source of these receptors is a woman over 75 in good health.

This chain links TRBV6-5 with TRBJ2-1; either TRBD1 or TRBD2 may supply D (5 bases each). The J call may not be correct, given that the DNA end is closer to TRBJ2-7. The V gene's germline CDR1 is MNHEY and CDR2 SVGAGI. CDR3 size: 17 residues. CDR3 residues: CASSYWDADGSYNEQYF. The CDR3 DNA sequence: TGTGCCAGCAGTTACTGGGACGCCGACGGTTCCTACAATGAGCAGTACTTC.

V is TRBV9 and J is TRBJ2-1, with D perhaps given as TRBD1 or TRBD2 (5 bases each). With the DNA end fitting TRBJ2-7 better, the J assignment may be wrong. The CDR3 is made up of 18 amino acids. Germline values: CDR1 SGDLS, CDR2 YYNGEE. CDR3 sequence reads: CASSVAPGKGSGNNEQYF. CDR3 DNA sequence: TGTGCCAGCAGCGTAGCCCCGGGGAAGGGGTCAGGCAACAATGAGCAGTACTTC.

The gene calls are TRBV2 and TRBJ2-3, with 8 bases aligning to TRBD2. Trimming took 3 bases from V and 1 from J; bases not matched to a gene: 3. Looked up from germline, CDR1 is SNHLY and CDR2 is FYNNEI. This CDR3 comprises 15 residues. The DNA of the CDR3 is TGTGCCAGCAGTGAGCCGGGACTAGGCACAGATACGCAGTATTTT. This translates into CASSEPGLGTDTQYF.

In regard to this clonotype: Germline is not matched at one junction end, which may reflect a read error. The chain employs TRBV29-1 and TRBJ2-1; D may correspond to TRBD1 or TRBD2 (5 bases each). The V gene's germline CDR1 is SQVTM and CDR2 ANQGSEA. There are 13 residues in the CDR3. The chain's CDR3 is CSVHGAIGNEQFF. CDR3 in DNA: TGCAGCGTTCACGGGGCTATTGGCAATGAACAGTTCTTC.

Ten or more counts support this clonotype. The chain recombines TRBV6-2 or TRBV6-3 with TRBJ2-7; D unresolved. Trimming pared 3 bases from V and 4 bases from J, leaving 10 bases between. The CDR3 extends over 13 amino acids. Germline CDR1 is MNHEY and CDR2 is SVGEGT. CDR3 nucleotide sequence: TGTGCCAGCAGTTATCAGGATCGATACGAGCAGTACTTC. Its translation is CASSYQDRYEQYF.

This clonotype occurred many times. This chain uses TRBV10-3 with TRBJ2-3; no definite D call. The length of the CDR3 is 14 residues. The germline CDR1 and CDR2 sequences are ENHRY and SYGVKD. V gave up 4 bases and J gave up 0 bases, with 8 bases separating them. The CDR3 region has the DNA TGTGCCATCAGTGGGGCAGCGAGCACAGATACGCAGTATTTT. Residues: CAISGAASTDTQYF.

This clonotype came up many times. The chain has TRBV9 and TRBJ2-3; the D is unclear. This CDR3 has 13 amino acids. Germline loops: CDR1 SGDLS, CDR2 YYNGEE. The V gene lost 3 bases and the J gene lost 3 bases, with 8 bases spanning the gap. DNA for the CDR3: TGTGCCAGCAGCGGACCAAGAACAGATACGCAGTATTTT. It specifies CASSGPRTDTQYF.

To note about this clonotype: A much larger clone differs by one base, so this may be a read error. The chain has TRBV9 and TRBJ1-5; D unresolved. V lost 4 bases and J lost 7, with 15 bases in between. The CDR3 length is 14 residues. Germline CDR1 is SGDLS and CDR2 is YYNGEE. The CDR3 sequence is CASSRGTLGQPQHF. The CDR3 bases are TGTGCCAGCAGCCGAGGCACCCTCGGGCAGCCCCAGCATTTT.

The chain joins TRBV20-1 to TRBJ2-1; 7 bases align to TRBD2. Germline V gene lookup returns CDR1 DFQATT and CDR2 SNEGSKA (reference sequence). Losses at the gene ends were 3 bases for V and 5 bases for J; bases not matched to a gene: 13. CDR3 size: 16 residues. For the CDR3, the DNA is TGCAGTGCTAGTGGGGCAATTCGTCTAGCGGACAATGAGCAGTTCTTC. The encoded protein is CSASGAIRLADNEQFF.

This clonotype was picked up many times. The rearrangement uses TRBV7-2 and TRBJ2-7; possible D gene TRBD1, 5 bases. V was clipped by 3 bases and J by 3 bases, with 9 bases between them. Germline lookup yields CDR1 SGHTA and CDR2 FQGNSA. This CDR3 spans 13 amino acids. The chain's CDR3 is CASSFARDYEQYF. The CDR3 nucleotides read TGTGCCAGCAGCTTCGCCAGGGACTACGAGCAGTACTTC.

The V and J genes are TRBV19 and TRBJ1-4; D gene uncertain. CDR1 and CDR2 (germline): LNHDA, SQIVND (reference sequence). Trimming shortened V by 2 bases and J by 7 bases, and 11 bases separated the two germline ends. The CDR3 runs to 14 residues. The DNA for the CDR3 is TGTGCCAGTAGTATACAACAAAGAGGTGAAAAACTGTTTTTT. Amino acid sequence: CASSIQQRGEKLFF.

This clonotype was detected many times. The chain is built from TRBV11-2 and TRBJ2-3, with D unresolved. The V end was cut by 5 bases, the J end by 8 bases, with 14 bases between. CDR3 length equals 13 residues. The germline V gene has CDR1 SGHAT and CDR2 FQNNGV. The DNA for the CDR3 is TGTGCCAGCAGCCCGAACCTCTCTGGTACGCAGTATTTT. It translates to CASSPNLSGTQYF.

For the CDR3, the DNA is TGTGCCAGCAGCCAGGGCCAGTTGCTGTTTTTT. It is translated as CASSQGQLLFF. The V call is TRBV11-2, the J call TRBJ1-4; maybe TRBD1 (5 bases). This CDR3 has 11 residues. V was pared by 5 bases and J by 14 bases, with 12 bases between. Germline V gene sequence: CDR1 SGHAT, CDR2 FQNNGV. Full variable domain (outside the CDR3, taken from reference TRBV11-2 and TRBJ1-4): EAGVAQSPRYKIIEKRQSVAFWCNPISGHATLYWYQQILGQGPKLLIQFQNNGVVDDSQLPKDRFSAERLKGVDSTLKIQPAKLEDSAVYLCASSQGQLLFFGSGTQLSVL.

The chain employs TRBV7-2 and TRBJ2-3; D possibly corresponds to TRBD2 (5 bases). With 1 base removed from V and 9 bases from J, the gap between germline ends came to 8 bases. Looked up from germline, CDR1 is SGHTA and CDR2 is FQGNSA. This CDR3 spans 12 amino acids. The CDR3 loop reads CASSLGTQTQYF. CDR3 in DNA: TGTGCCAGCAGCTTAGGGACTCAGACGCAGTATTTT.

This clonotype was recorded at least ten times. The CDR3 DNA reads as TGTGCCAGCAGCCCATTACAGGGTCATGAGCAGTTCTTC. Its protein is CASSPLQGHEQFF. The chain links TRBV7-2 to TRBJ2-1; TRBD1 might be the D (6 bases). V was pared by 5 bases and J by 8 bases, with 13 bases between. There are 13 residues in the CDR3. Germline CDR1 is SGHTA and CDR2 is FQGNSA. The full variable domain, completed using reference TRBV7-2 and TRBJ2-1, is GAGVSQSPSNKVTEKGKDVELRCDPISGHTALYWYRQSLGQGLEFLIYFQGNSAPDKSGLPSDRFSAERTGGSVSTLTIQRTQQEDSAVYLCASSPLQGHEQFFGPGTRLTVL.

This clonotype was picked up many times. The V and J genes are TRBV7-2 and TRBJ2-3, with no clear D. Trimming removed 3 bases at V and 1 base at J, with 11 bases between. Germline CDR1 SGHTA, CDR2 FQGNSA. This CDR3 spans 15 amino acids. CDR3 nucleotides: TGTGCCAGCAGCTTGGGCCCTACCCGCACAGATACGCAGTATTTT. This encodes CASSLGPTRTDTQYF.

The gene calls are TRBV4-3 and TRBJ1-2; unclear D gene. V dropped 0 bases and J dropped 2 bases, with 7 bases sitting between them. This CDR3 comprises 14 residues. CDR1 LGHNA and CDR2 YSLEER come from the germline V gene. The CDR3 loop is CASSQDNRNYGYTF. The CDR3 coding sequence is TGCGCCAGCAGCCAAGACAACCGGAACTATGGCTACACCTTC.

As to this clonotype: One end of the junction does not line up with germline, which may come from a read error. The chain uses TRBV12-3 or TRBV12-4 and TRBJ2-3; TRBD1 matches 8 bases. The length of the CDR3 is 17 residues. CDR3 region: CVSSSPGTGRLTDTQYF. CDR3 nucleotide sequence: TGTGTCAGCAGTTCCCCCGGGACAGGAAGACTCACAGATACGCAGTATTTT.

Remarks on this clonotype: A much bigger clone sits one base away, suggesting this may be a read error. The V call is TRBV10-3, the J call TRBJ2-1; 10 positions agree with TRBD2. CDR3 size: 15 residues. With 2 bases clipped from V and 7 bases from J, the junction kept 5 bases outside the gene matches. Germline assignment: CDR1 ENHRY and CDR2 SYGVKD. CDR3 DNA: TGTGCCATCAGTGAGCCGGGAGCGGGGGGGAATGAGCAGTTCTTC. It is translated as CAISEPGAGGNEQFF.

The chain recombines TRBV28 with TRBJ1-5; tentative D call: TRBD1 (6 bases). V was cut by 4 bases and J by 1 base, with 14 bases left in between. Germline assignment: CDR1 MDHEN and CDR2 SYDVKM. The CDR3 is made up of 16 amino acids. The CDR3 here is CASSSTTGWSNQPQHF. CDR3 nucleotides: TGTGCCAGCAGTTCCACGACAGGTTGGAGCAATCAGCCCCAGCATTTT.